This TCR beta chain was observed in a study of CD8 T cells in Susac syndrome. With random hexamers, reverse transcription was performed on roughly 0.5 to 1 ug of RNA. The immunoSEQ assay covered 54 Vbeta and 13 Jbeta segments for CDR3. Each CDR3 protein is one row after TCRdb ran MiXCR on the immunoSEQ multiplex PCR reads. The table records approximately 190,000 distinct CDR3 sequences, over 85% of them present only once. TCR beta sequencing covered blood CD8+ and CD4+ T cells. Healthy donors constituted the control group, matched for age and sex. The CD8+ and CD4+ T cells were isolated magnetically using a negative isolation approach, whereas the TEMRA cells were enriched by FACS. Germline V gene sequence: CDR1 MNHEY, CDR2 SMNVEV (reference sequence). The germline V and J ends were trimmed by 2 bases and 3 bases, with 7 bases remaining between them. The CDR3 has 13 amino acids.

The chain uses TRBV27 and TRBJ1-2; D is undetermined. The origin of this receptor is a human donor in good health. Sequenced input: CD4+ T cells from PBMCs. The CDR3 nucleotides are TGTGCCAGCAGTTTAGGAATCGACTATGGCTACACCTTC. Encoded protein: CASSLGIDYGYTF.